This T cell receptor beta chain was sequenced in a study of T cell changes during pregnancy in multiple sclerosis. The table came from immunoSEQ multiplex PCR; TCRdb's copy has only in-frame clones and leaves some out. The sample holds roughly 20,000 clones, around 90% seen once. CDR1 and CDR2 (germline): SGHNT, YYREEE (reference sequence). J lost 3 bases, V lost 4 bases, and 11 bases had no gene match. The CDR3 length is 16 residues. The chain combines TRBV5-4 with TRBJ2-5; 8 nucleotides agree with TRBD1. Material: CD4+ T cells from peripheral blood mononuclear cells, obtained in the third trimester of pregnancy. This receptor was identified in a female donor with multiple sclerosis, enrolled in a pregnancy study. The CDR3 loop reads CASSPGPTGAEETQYF. CDR3 sequence (DNA): TGTGCCAGCAGCCCCGGCCCGACAGGGGCTGAAGAGACCCAGTACTTC.